This T cell receptor (beta chain) was sequenced in a study of resident and recirculating memory T cells in vitiligo. Study as a whole: Each patient gave two lesional and two nonlesional epidermal shave biopsies, plus PBMCs.

Libraries were prepared by immunoSEQ multiplex PCR; TCRdb keeps only in-frame clonotypes and omits some of them. The profile covers more than 65,000 clones, with roughly nine tenths appearing a single time and over 4.5% taken by the ten largest. CDR1 is LNHDA, CDR2 SQIVND, per germline (reference sequence). The CDR3 covers 13 residues. V was shortened by 8 bases and J by 2 bases, with 7 bases between the two germline ends. The sequenced sample was blood. V is TRBV19 and J is TRBJ1-6; possibly TRBD1 for D (6 bases). The receptor was derived from a male donor with vitiligo. The CDR3 DNA is TGTGCCAGTGGACAGACCTATAATTCACCCCTCCACTTT. It specifies CASGQTYNSPLHF.